This TCR beta chain was obtained from a study of T cell responses to AZD1222 COVID-19 vaccine. Clones were sequenced by immunoSEQ multiplex PCR, and TCRdb holds only the in-frame ones, with some missing. The repertoire consists of approximately 100,000 clones, with roughly 87% occurring once and the leading ten covering around 13%. Comment on this clone: No antigen is known for it.

Overall study results and limits: The peak T cell response came first, and repertoires were sampled only after it.

The CDR3 is 13 amino acids. V lost 3 bases, J lost 5 bases, and 7 bases lay in between. Germline CDR1 reads SGHTA; CDR2 reads FQGTGA. The gene calls are TRBV7-3 and TRBJ2-2; D is undetermined. This receptor was identified in an adult in good health. The sample here was peripheral blood, taken on day 0 of MenACWY control vaccination. This CDR3 reads CASSFSQTGELFF. In DNA form, the CDR3 reads TGTGCCAGCAGCTTTTCCCAGACCGGGGAGCTGTTTTTT. The whole variable domain, remainder taken from reference TRBV7-3 and TRBJ2-2, is GAGVSQTPSNKVTEKGKYVELRCDPISGHTALYWYRQSLGQGPEFLIYFQGTGAADDSGLPNDRFFAVRPEGSVSTLKIQRTERGDSAVYLCASSFSQTGELFFGEGSRLTVL.